A single sample gave rise to the 27 T cell receptor beta chains below, sequenced in a study of cytomegalovirus exposure and HLA in healthy donors. It was with 60 Vbeta and 13 Jbeta primers that the PCR ran. Measured with immunoSEQ multiplex PCR; TCRdb has only the in-frame clones, and not every one. The repertoire holds around 120,000 clones, roughly four fifths seen once, with 10% to 12% in the top ten. The sequenced material came from PBMCs. The receptors come from a male donor in good health and CMV-seropositive.

The chain couples TRBV19 to TRBJ2-1, with TRBD1 matching 9 bases. Germline CDR1 LNHDA, CDR2 SQIVND (reference sequence). The CDR3 sequence is 14 residues long. Trimming cost V 8 bases and J 7 bases; bases outside gene matches: 9. Here the CDR3 DNA reads TGTGCCAGTGTTAGGACAGGGGCGAAGAATGAGCAGTTCTTC. This codes for CASVRTGAKNEQFF.

The chain uses TRBV19 and TRBJ2-1; D perhaps matches TRBD1 (6 bases). The length of the CDR3 is 13 residues. The germline gives CDR1 LNHDA, CDR2 SQIVND (reference sequence). The CDR3 nucleotides are TGTGGCAGGGAACAGGGTCGCGGCAATGAGCAGTTCTTC. Translation gives CGREQGRGNEQFF.

The CDR3 nucleotides read TGTGCCAGCAGCGGAAACGGGGGAGTAGCTGGGGCCAACGTCCTGACTTTC. Translating it yields CASSGNGGVAGANVLTF. The rearrangement joins TRBV9 to TRBJ2-6, with TRBD2 as a possible D gene (6 bases). Germline CDR1 SGDLS, CDR2 YYNGEE. Trimming took off 3 bases at V and 2 bases at J, with 15 bases between the two ends. This CDR3 region has 17 residues.

The chain has TRBV10-3 and TRBJ2-5, with D possibly being TRBD2 (6 bases). V gave up 7 bases and J gave up 5 bases, with 14 bases separating them. The germline CDR1 and CDR2 sequences are ENHRY and SYGVKD. CDR3 length: 13 amino acids. The CDR3 spells CAITGGKGETQYF. The CDR3 DNA sequence: TGTGCCATCACTGGCGGGAAGGGGGAGACCCAGTACTTC.

This clone was observed once. The genes are TRBV18 and TRBJ2-7; 10 bases are a match to TRBD1. Trimming cost V 3 bases and J 7 bases; bases outside gene matches: 18. The CDR3 is 18 residues long. Germline lookup yields CDR1 KGHSH and CDR2 LQKENI. The CDR3 region has the DNA TGTGCCAGCTCACCCCCCGGGACAGGGGCCGCTTTGGGGAGGGAGCAGTACTTC. Encoded protein: CASSPPGTGAALGREQYF.

This clone showed up just once. This sequence joins TRBV19 and TRBJ2-3; 8 bases match TRBD1. Losses at the gene ends were 10 bases for V and 0 bases for J; bases not matched to a gene: 6. CDR3 length: 14 residues. Looked up from germline, CDR1 is LNHDA and CDR2 is SQIVND (reference sequence). DNA for the CDR3: TGTGCCACTATACGACAGGGGAGCACAGATACGCAGTATTTT. This gives the protein CATIRQGSTDTQYF.

V gene TRBV5-8 combines with J gene TRBJ2-5, with D unresolved. Germline V CDR1 and CDR2: SGHTS, YDEGEE. This CDR3 comprises 15 residues. Deletions cut 4 bases from V and 5 bases from J, with 18 bases between. CDR3 loop: CASSIERRDGETQYF. CDR3 nucleotides: TGTGCCAGCAGCATTGAGCGTAGAGACGGGGAGACCCAGTACTTC.

This clone has a handful of counts. This chain uses TRBV30 with TRBJ1-2, with TRBD1 identical over 7 bases. V was clipped by 1 base and J by 1 base; unmatched bases: 6. The germline V gene has CDR1 GTSNPN and CDR2 SVGIG (reference sequence). CDR3 length: 15 amino acids. The CDR3 DNA reads as TGTGCCTGGAGTGCCCGACAGGGAGGTAACTATGGCTACACCTTC. This sequence encodes CAWSARQGGNYGYTF.

V is TRBV29-1 and J is TRBJ1-2, with D maybe TRBD1 (5 bases). CDR1 is SQVTM and CDR2 is ANQGSEA in the germline V gene. This CDR3 has 13 amino acids. Trimming left V 2 bases short and J 2 bases short, with 9 bases between. CDR3 sequence reads: CSVERGINYGYTF. CDR3 nucleotide sequence: TGCAGCGTTGAAAGGGGCATAAACTATGGCTACACCTTC.

The chain uses TRBV4-3 and TRBJ1-2; 9 bases align to TRBD1. V lost 4 bases to trimming and J lost 2 bases; unmatched junction nucleotides: 8. CDR1 and CDR2 from the germline V gene are LGHNA and YSLEER. The CDR3 spans 16 residues. Here the CDR3 DNA reads TGCGCCAGCAGCCCGACAGGGACAGGGTGGAACTATGGCTACACCTTC. Protein: CASSPTGTGWNYGYTF.

The chain has TRBV19 and TRBJ1-1, with 9 bases aligning to TRBD1. This CDR3 region has 15 residues. The V and J ends lost 6 bases and 7 bases, in that order; junction bases with no gene match: 12. In germline, CDR1 is LNHDA, CDR2 SQIVND (reference sequence). CDR3 sequence: CASSRSRDRVNEAFF. The DNA for the CDR3 is TGTGCCAGTAGCCGAAGCCGGGACAGGGTTAATGAAGCTTTCTTT. The entire variable domain, with the rest obtained from reference TRBV19 and TRBJ1-1, is as follows: DGGITQSPKYLFRKEGQNVTLSCEQNLNHDAMYWYRQDPGQGLRLIYYSQIVNDFQKGDIAEGYSVSREKKESFPLTVTSAQKNPTAFYLCASSRSRDRVNEAFFGQGTRLTVV.

The CDR3 loop reads CASSIAVNLGNQPQHF. The DNA of the CDR3 is TGTGCCAGTAGTATAGCAGTGAATTTGGGCAATCAGCCCCAGCATTTT. The chain employs TRBV19 and TRBJ1-5; D gene ambiguous. V was clipped by 1 base and J by 2 bases, with 12 bases between them. This CDR3 spans 16 amino acids. Germline V lookup: CDR1 LNHDA, CDR2 SQIVND (reference sequence).

This clone was picked up a small number of times. DNA of the CDR3: TGCGCCAGCAGCCCCCTACCCCTGAACACTGAAGCTTTCTTT. Translating gives CASSPLPLNTEAFF. The chain is built from TRBV4-1 and TRBJ1-1; no firm D call. The germline CDR1 and CDR2 sequences are MGHRA and YSYEKL. The length of the CDR3 is 14 residues. Trimming cost V 4 bases and J 0 bases, with 9 bases left between them.

The rearrangement joins TRBV7-2 to TRBJ2-7; 11 bases line up with TRBD2. CDR3 length: 16 residues. The V and J ends lost 5 bases and 6 bases, in that order; junction bases with no gene match: 12. Germline V gene lookup returns CDR1 SGHTA and CDR2 FQGNSA. The CDR3 DNA is TGTGCCAGCAGCCCCCGCGGTATAGCGGGAGGGGCCGAGCAGTACTTC. It translates to CASSPRGIAGGAEQYF.

This clone was detected once. The genes are TRBV25-1 and TRBJ1-2, with a possible D match to TRBD1 (5 bases). Trimming shortened V by 3 bases and J by 2 bases, and 7 bases separated the two germline ends. This CDR3 has 13 residues. CDR1 is MGHDK and CDR2 is SYGVNS in the germline V gene. The chain's CDR3 is CASSDQGNYGYTF. The CDR3 region has the DNA TGTGCCAGCAGTGATCAGGGCAACTATGGCTACACCTTC.

This clone appeared a few times. This chain uses TRBV2 with TRBJ2-7; 12 nucleotides line up with TRBD1. There are 15 residues in the CDR3. V trimming: 6 bases; J trimming: 6 bases; junction bases outside the gene matches: 9. Germline CDR1 SNHLY, CDR2 FYNNEI. The CDR3 nucleotides read TGTGCCAGCAGGGGGACAGGGGGCATTTCGGCCGAGCAGTACTTC. It translates to CASRGTGGISAEQYF.

The chain couples TRBV30 to TRBJ2-5, with 7 positions matching TRBD1. J lost 0 bases, V lost 6 bases, and 16 bases had no gene match. The CDR3 spans 17 residues. CDR1 is GTSNPN, CDR2 SVGIG, per germline (reference sequence). The CDR3 sequence is CACPGLPGQPNQETQYF. In DNA form, the CDR3 reads TGTGCCTGCCCTGGACTTCCGGGACAGCCGAACCAAGAGACCCAGTACTTC.

V gene TRBV30 combines with J gene TRBJ1-6; D is perhaps TRBD1 (5 bases). Looked up from germline, CDR1 is GTSNPN and CDR2 is SVGIG (reference sequence). Trimming pared 2 bases from V and 4 bases from J, leaving 15 bases between. The CDR3 has 16 amino acids. In DNA form, the CDR3 reads TGTGCCTGGAGTCACCCCCGGACAACTTATAATTCACCCCTCCACTTT. Encoded protein: CAWSHPRTTYNSPLHF.

This clone was seen only a few times. This chain links TRBV7-9 with TRBJ1-1; no clear D. This CDR3 has 15 residues. The V gene's germline CDR1 is SEHNR and CDR2 FQNEAQ (reference sequence). V was cut by 8 bases and J by 6 bases, with 22 bases left in between. CDR3 amino acids: CASHLDVGERAEAFF. The CDR3 DNA follows: TGTGCCAGCCACCTCGACGTCGGGGAACGGGCTGAAGCTTTCTTT.

This clone was counted a single time. The V call is TRBV4-3, the J call TRBJ2-3; D gene uncertain. The length of the CDR3 is 12 residues. V shed 0 bases and J shed 7 bases, with 5 bases lying between them. The germline V gene encodes CDR1 LGHNA and CDR2 YSLEER. The CDR3 reads CASSQDWHTQYF. The CDR3 nucleotides read TGCGCCAGCAGCCAAGATTGGCATACGCAGTATTTT.

This clone has only a few counts. DNA for the CDR3: TGTGCCAGTAGTATAGACAGGGGGCAAGATGAAAAACTGTTTTTT. Translation gives CASSIDRGQDEKLFF. The rearrangement links TRBV19 to TRBJ1-4; TRBD1 matches 8 bases. J gave up 6 bases and V 0 bases, and 3 bases lay outside the gene matches. The CDR3 runs to 15 residues. The germline V gene encodes CDR1 LNHDA and CDR2 SQIVND (reference sequence).

V is TRBV19 and J is TRBJ1-4; 10 nucleotides align to TRBD1. CDR1 and CDR2 from the germline V gene are LNHDA and SQIVND (reference sequence). The CDR3 totals 15 residues. V shed 5 bases, J shed 6 bases, and the junction held 6 bases outside the gene matches. CDR3 nucleotide sequence: TGTGCCAGTAGTCCTTCCGGGACAGGGGATGAAAAACTGTTTTTT. Protein sequence: CASSPSGTGDEKLFF.

The CDR3 loop reads CAISDGGASEKLFF. The CDR3 bases are TGTGCCATCAGTGATGGGGGGGCCAGTGAAAAACTGTTTTTT. V and J are TRBV10-3 and TRBJ1-4; a weak D match, TRBD1 (6 bases). Trimming removed 3 bases from V and 7 bases from J, with 12 bases in between. The CDR3 length is 14 residues. Looked up from germline, CDR1 is ENHRY and CDR2 is SYGVKD.

This rearrangement joins TRBV25-1 to TRBJ1-4; the D is unclear. The germline V gene has CDR1 MGHDK and CDR2 SYGVNS. The CDR3 runs to 13 residues. The V gene lost 3 bases and the J gene lost 8 bases, with 10 bases spanning the gap. The CDR3 loop reads CASSERSFEKLFF. The CDR3 DNA reads TGTGCCAGCAGTGAGAGGAGTTTCGAAAAACTGTTTTTT.

This rearrangement joins TRBV28 to TRBJ2-1; 9 nucleotides line up with TRBD1. Trimming cost V 6 bases and J 10 bases; bases outside gene matches: 16. Germline V gene data show CDR1 as MDHEN and CDR2 as SYDVKM. This CDR3 is 16 amino acids long. The CDR3, as DNA: TGTGCCAGCAGCTCAGCCGGGGACAGGGTTCCGGCAGAGCAGTTCTTC. This codes for CASSSAGDRVPAEQFF.

The J gene is TRBJ1-2, the V gene TRBV10-3; 7 nucleotides align to TRBD1. CDR1 is ENHRY, CDR2 SYGVKD, per germline. The CDR3 is 16 amino acids. The V gene end was trimmed by 3 bases and the J gene end by 8 bases; junction bases not matched to a gene: 15. The CDR3 loop is CAISDIGDSPPMGYTF. The CDR3 coding sequence is TGTGCCATCAGTGATATAGGGGACAGCCCTCCGATGGGCTACACCTTC.

The chain joins TRBV19 to TRBJ1-1, with unresolved D. The length of the CDR3 is 14 residues. CDR1 is LNHDA, CDR2 SQIVND, per germline (reference sequence). The V end lost 3 bases, the J end lost 4 bases, and 12 bases lay between the germline ends. This CDR3 is CASSMRGRGTEAFF. The CDR3, as DNA: TGTGCCAGTAGTATGCGGGGAAGAGGCACTGAAGCTTTCTTT.